This TCR beta chain emerged from a study of blood T cell repertoires in COVID-19. Study at large: The United States, Italy and Spain provided the acute and convalescent COVID-19 samples.

The protocol was immunoSEQ multiplex PCR, while the TCRdb copy is restricted to in-frame clones and leaves out a portion. The data hold about 220,000 clones, with roughly 90% observed a single time. Germline trimming cut 1 base from V and 5 bases from J; bases unmatched to any gene: 5. The CDR3 loop spans 16 amino acids. Germline V CDR1 and CDR2: LGHDT, YNNKEL (reference sequence). The V and J genes are TRBV3-1 (or the pseudogene TRBV3-2) and TRBJ2-5; 12 nucleotides line up with TRBD1. Sequenced: PBMCs or T cells enriched from blood (not recorded which). This TCR came from a man in his thirties or forties who had been exposed to COVID-19. This CDR3 reads CASSQGGTGGRETQYF. DNA of the CDR3: TGTGCCAGCAGCCAAGGAGGGACAGGGGGCAGGGAGACCCAGTACTTC.